These 30 T cell receptor beta chains were all obtained from the same sample, sequenced in a study of control samples from healthy donors and cancer patients (dated by TCRdb to 2020 to 2022). Receptor amplification or capture employed the immunoSEQ multiplex PCR assay. TCRdb took over this immuneACCESS table, retaining in-frame rearrangements with V and J assigned. Such tables are incomplete; in checked studies, under half of the missing clones stem from an unresolved V gene, and the remainder is unexplained. In all, the sample holds approximately 150,000 clones, and approximately 94% of those were seen once. The ten largest clones add up to approximately 14% of the sample. The sequenced sample consisted of blood. The receptor source for this set is a man aged 40-55 years in good health.

The chain couples TRBV12-5 to TRBJ1-1; tentatively, D is TRBD1 (5 bases). The CDR3 is 14 amino acids. Germline CDR1 reads LGHNT; CDR2 reads FRNRAP. The V and J ends lost 5 bases and 0 bases respectively, with 10 bases between them. CDR3 sequence reads: CASGQGRMNTEAFF. For the CDR3, the DNA is TGTGCTAGTGGTCAGGGACGGATGAACACTGAAGCTTTCTTT. Full variable domain (remainder filled in from reference TRBV12-5 and TRBJ1-1): DARVTQTPRHKVTEMGQEVTMRCQPILGHNTVFWYRQTMMQGLELLAYFRNRAPLDDSGMPKDRFSAEMPDATLATLKIQPSEPRDSAVYFCASGQGRMNTEAFFGQGTRLTVV.

Note on this clone: Other nucleotide sequences from this sample produce the same CDR3. V usage is TRBV7-9 and J usage is TRBJ1-5, with D hard to call. The germline V gene has CDR1 SEHNR and CDR2 FQNEAQ (reference sequence). CDR3 length equals 12 residues. The ends were cut back, 5 bases at V and 4 bases at J, with 6 bases in the middle. This CDR3 is CASSQQNQPQHF. The CDR3 bases are TGTGCCAGCAGCCAACAAAATCAGCCCCAGCATTTT.

The V gene is TRBV15, the J gene TRBJ2-1; 10 nucleotides match TRBD2. This CDR3 region has 15 residues. V lost 5 bases to trimming and J lost 8 bases; unmatched junction nucleotides: 9. Germline CDR1 and CDR2: LNHNV and YYDKDF (reference sequence). CDR3 loop: CATSGEGSGRHEQFF. The CDR3 coding sequence is TGTGCCACCAGCGGGGAGGGTAGCGGGAGGCATGAGCAGTTCTTC.

J is TRBJ1-3 and V is TRBV19; no definite D call. The length of the CDR3 is 14 residues. Trimming took 7 bases from V and 0 from J, leaving 10 bases between them. Germline CDR1 is LNHDA and CDR2 is SQIVND (reference sequence). The CDR3 bases are TGTGCCAGTACACCTGAGAGCTCTGGAAACACCATATATTTT. Amino acids: CASTPESSGNTIYF.

The chain combines TRBV6-2 or TRBV6-3 with TRBJ2-7; D remains ambiguous. Germline V CDR1 and CDR2: MNHEY, SVGEGT. The CDR3 runs 14 residues. V was trimmed by 0 bases and J by 2 bases, leaving 8 bases between them. The CDR3, as DNA: TGTGCCAGCAGTTACTCGCTCGGGCCCTACGAGCAGTACTTC. It encodes CASSYSLGPYEQYF.

CDR3 loop: CSVEQEDGYTF. CDR3 DNA: TGCAGCGTTGAACAGGAAGATGGCTACACCTTC. This sequence joins TRBV29-1 and TRBJ1-2; D gene uncertain. V lost 2 bases, J lost 6 bases, and 7 bases lay in between. The CDR3 spans 11 residues. Germline V gene sequence: CDR1 SQVTM, CDR2 ANQGSEA. Together with reference TRBV29-1 and TRBJ1-2, the CDR3 gives the full variable domain: SAVISQKPSRDICQRGTSLTIQCQVDSQVTMMFWYRQQPGQSLTLIATANQGSEATYESGFVIDKFPISRPNLTFSTLTVSNMSPEDSSIYLCSVEQEDGYTFGSGTRLTVV.

J is TRBJ1-1 and V is TRBV5-1; D is perhaps TRBD1 (6 bases). This CDR3 spans 14 amino acids. Trimming stripped 0 bases from V and 1 base from J, with 7 bases between. Germline CDR1 reads SGHRS; CDR2 reads YFSETQ. This chain's CDR3 is CASSLVGGNTEAFF. The CDR3 region has the DNA TGCGCCAGCAGCTTGGTAGGGGGGAACACTGAAGCTTTCTTT.

The chain is built from TRBV9 and TRBJ1-1; 7 bases are a match to TRBD1. Trimming removed 3 bases from V and 3 bases from J; junction bases left unmatched: 8. The CDR3 sequence is 15 residues long. CDR1 SGDLS and CDR2 YYNGEE come from the germline V gene. This CDR3 reads CASSANYRGDTEAFF. DNA of the CDR3: TGTGCCAGCAGCGCGAACTACAGGGGTGACACTGAAGCTTTCTTT.

This rearrangement joins TRBV5-1 to TRBJ2-7; 9 bases map to TRBD1. Germline CDR1 and CDR2: SGHRS and YFSETQ. V was pared by 7 bases and J by 2 bases, with 4 bases of the junction left unmatched. This CDR3 spans 13 amino acids. Here the CDR3 DNA reads TGCGCCAGCCGCGGGACAGGGACCTACGAGCAGTACTTC. Residues: CASRGTGTYEQYF.

The rearrangement joins TRBV28 to TRBJ2-7; 16 nucleotides agree with TRBD2. Trimming took 3 bases from V and 5 from J; bases not matched to a gene: 19. CDR1 is MDHEN, CDR2 SYDVKM, per germline. The CDR3 is made up of 21 amino acids. The CDR3 DNA reads TGTGCCAGCAGTTTCCCCCGAAACAGCGGGACTAGCGGGGGGGGTGTGAACGAGCAGTACTTC. It encodes CASSFPRNSGTSGGGVNEQYF.

CDR3 in DNA: TGTGCCAGCAGCACAGGACAGTCGCAGCCCCAGCATTTT. This gives the protein CASSTGQSQPQHF. This chain joins TRBV13 and TRBJ1-5, with D tentatively TRBD1 (6 bases). Trimming left V 5 bases short and J 7 bases short, with 12 bases between. CDR1 is PRHDT, CDR2 FYEKMQ, per germline (reference sequence). This CDR3 has 13 residues.

V and J are TRBV9 and TRBJ2-3; D is possibly TRBD1 (6 bases). Per the germline V gene, CDR1 is SGDLS and CDR2 is YYNGEE. The CDR3 consists of 15 residues. Deletions cut 0 bases from V and 3 bases from J, with 11 bases between. This chain's CDR3 is CASSVGGRLTDTQYF. CDR3 coding DNA: TGTGCCAGCAGCGTAGGGGGGCGCTTAACAGATACGCAGTATTTT.

J is TRBJ1-4 and V is TRBV23-1; unclear D gene. TRBV23-1 is noted as an ORF with a role that remains uncertain. With 4 bases removed from V and 8 bases from J, the gap between germline ends came to 11 bases. This CDR3 is built from 13 residues. As DNA, the CDR3 is TGCGCCAGCAGTCTGGGTCAAGGGGAAAAACTGTTTTTT. Its translation: CASSLGQGEKLFF.

This clone was counted only a few times. The chain has TRBV6-4 and TRBJ2-5; the match to TRBD1 covers 12 bases. Germline V CDR1 and CDR2: MRHNA, SNTAGT. The CDR3 extends over 14 amino acids. V dropped 3 bases and J dropped 4; count of bases not matched to a gene: 0. The DNA for the CDR3 is TGTGCCAGCAGTGAGGGACAGGGGGCAGAGACCCAGTACTTC. This sequence encodes CASSEGQGAETQYF.

The chain couples TRBV15 to TRBJ1-3, with D possibly matching TRBD1 (5 bases). V dropped 5 bases and J dropped 1 base, with 12 bases sitting between them. CDR1 and CDR2 from the germline V gene are LNHNV and YYDKDF (reference sequence). The CDR3 is made up of 15 amino acids. In DNA form, the CDR3 reads TGTGCCACCAGCTATGCCCCAGGGTCTGGAAACACCATATATTTT. Translation gives CATSYAPGSGNTIYF.

The CDR3 region is CASSQTIGTSPNEQFF. Written as DNA, the CDR3 is TGTGCCAGCAGCCAAACTATAGGGACTAGTCCTAATGAGCAGTTCTTC. The J gene is TRBJ2-1, the V gene TRBV3-1 (or the pseudogene TRBV3-2), with TRBD2 matching 8 bases. V trimming: 2 bases; J trimming: 7 bases; junction bases outside the gene matches: 10. The CDR3 covers 16 residues. CDR1 and CDR2 from the germline V gene are LGHDT and YNNKEL (reference sequence).

The V call is TRBV6-5, the J call TRBJ1-5; D is unclear. Deletions cut 7 bases from V and 0 bases from J, with 10 bases between. Germline V gives CDR1 MNHEY, CDR2 SVGAGI. This CDR3 spans 14 amino acids. The CDR3, as DNA: TGTGCCAGCACCAGAGGGCTTAGCAATCAGCCCCAGCATTTT. Translation: CASTRGLSNQPQHF.

V gene TRBV29-1 combines with J gene TRBJ1-1; D is uncertain. The length of the CDR3 is 13 residues. V gave up 5 bases and J gave up 5 bases, with 15 bases separating them. Germline CDR1 and CDR2: SQVTM and ANQGSEA. The CDR3 DNA follows: TGCAGCGTTCCATCCCTTGGGTTTACTGAAGCTTTCTTT. Its translation is CSVPSLGFTEAFF.

The J gene is TRBJ1-5, the V gene TRBV7-2; weak D call: TRBD1 (5 bases). Germline-derived CDR1 and CDR2 are SGHTA and FQGNSA. V was clipped by 1 base and J by 0 bases, with 10 bases between them. CDR3 size: 16 residues. CDR3 nucleotides: TGTGCCAGCAGCTTAGATGGGGGTTATAGCAATCAGCCCCAGCATTTT. It yields the protein CASSLDGGYSNQPQHF.

This clone was found a few times. V is TRBV5-4 and J is TRBJ1-2, with TRBD1 matching over 8 bases. The V segment lost 7 bases and the J segment 6 bases; nucleotides outside the gene matches: 11. This CDR3 has 14 amino acids. CDR1 and CDR2 from the germline V gene are SGHNT and YYREEE (reference sequence). The chain's CDR3 is CASGTGNDLHGYTF. Written as DNA, the CDR3 is TGTGCCAGCGGGACAGGAAATGATCTACATGGCTACACCTTC. Using reference TRBV5-4 and TRBJ1-2 for the parts outside the CDR3, the full variable domain is ETGVTQSPTHLIKTRGQQVTLRCSSQSGHNTVSWYQQALGQGPQFIFQYYREEENGRGNFPPRFSGLQFPNYSSELNVNALELDDSALYLCASGTGNDLHGYTFGSGTRLTVV.

The rearrangement joins TRBV27 to TRBJ1-1, with D perhaps TRBD1 (5 bases). V lost 5 bases, J lost 1 base, and 14 bases lay in between. Germline CDR1 and CDR2: MNHEY and SMNVEV (reference sequence). CDR3 length: 15 residues. Written as DNA, the CDR3 is TGTGCCAGCAGTGCCTGGGGGTCGGCGAACACTGAAGCTTTCTTT. Translated, it gives CASSAWGSANTEAFF.

This chain connects TRBV2 to TRBJ2-1; 9 positions agree with TRBD1. Trimming took 2 bases from V and 4 from J; bases not matched to a gene: 21. This CDR3 region has 21 residues. Germline CDR1 SNHLY, CDR2 FYNNEI. DNA of the CDR3: TGTGCCAGCAGTGAATTGTGGGACAGGGACCGCAGGACCTTAAGTTACAATGAGCAGTTCTTC. Translation: CASSELWDRDRRTLSYNEQFF.

CDR3 sequence reads: CASSAYDIVYGYTF. DNA for the CDR3: TGTGCCAGCAGCGCTTACGACATAGTCTATGGCTACACCTTC. The chain is built from TRBV21-1 and TRBJ1-2; TRBD1 is taken as the D call from the table, unchecked against the DNA. TRBV21-1 has pseudogene status. The CDR3 contains 14 residues.

V and J are TRBV15 and TRBJ2-5; D is possibly TRBD1 (6 bases). Germline CDR1 LNHNV, CDR2 YYDKDF (reference sequence). CDR3 length equals 14 residues. The V end lost 1 base, the J end lost 0 bases, and 6 bases lay between the germline ends. CDR3 in amino acids: CATSRGTDQETQYF. As DNA, the CDR3 is TGTGCCACCAGCAGAGGGACAGACCAAGAGACCCAGTACTTC.

This chain's CDR3 is CASSSWGGEKLFF. Written as DNA, the CDR3 is TGTGCCAGCAGTTCTTGGGGGGGGGAAAAACTGTTTTTT. This rearrangement joins TRBV12-3 or TRBV12-4 to TRBJ1-4, with D possibly matching TRBD1 (5 bases). This CDR3 region has 13 residues. The V gene lost 4 bases and the J gene lost 8 bases, with 11 bases spanning the gap.

This clone has just a few counts. The J gene is TRBJ1-1, the V gene TRBV20-1; 8 bases fit TRBD1. This CDR3 comprises 12 residues. Germline CDR1 reads DFQATT; CDR2 reads SNEGSKA (reference sequence). V lost 3 bases to trimming and J lost 4 bases; unmatched junction nucleotides: 1. As DNA, the CDR3 is TGCAGTGCTAGTACAGGGGGCACTGAAGCTTTCTTT. It encodes CSASTGGTEAFF.

This clone appeared a single time. CDR3 residues: CASSVFGTGLETQYF. The CDR3 nucleotides read TGTGCCAGCAGCGTCTTCGGGACAGGGCTTGAGACCCAGTACTTC. The chain is built from TRBV9 and TRBJ2-5; TRBD1 matches at 9 bases. V dropped 2 bases and J dropped 5; count of bases not matched to a gene: 7. The V gene's germline CDR1 is SGDLS and CDR2 YYNGEE. The CDR3 extends over 15 amino acids.

The gene calls are TRBV6-5 and TRBJ2-7, with D unresolved. With 3 bases removed from V and 7 bases from J, the gap between germline ends came to 7 bases. The germline gives CDR1 MNHEY, CDR2 SVGAGI. There are 11 residues in the CDR3. CDR3 loop: CASSYTREQYF. CDR3 DNA sequence: TGTGCCAGCAGTTATACCCGGGAGCAGTACTTC.

V and J are TRBV6-6 and TRBJ2-4; D tentatively reads TRBD1 or TRBD2 (6 bases each). Germline V gene data show CDR1 as MNHNY and CDR2 as SVGAGI (reference sequence). The CDR3 totals 14 residues. Trimming pared 4 bases from V and 5 bases from J, leaving 12 bases between. Here the CDR3 DNA reads TGTGCCAGCAGTTGGGGGGCTGGCGAAAACATTCAGTACTTC. The encoded protein is CASSWGAGENIQYF.

The J gene is TRBJ2-2, the V gene TRBV21-1; no check of the table's D call, TRBD2, against the DNA was made. TRBV21-1 represents a pseudogene. There are 15 residues in the CDR3. CDR3 residues: CASSPGFSNTGELFF. DNA for the CDR3: TGTGCCAGCAGCCCGGGATTTTCGAACACCGGGGAGCTGTTTTTT.